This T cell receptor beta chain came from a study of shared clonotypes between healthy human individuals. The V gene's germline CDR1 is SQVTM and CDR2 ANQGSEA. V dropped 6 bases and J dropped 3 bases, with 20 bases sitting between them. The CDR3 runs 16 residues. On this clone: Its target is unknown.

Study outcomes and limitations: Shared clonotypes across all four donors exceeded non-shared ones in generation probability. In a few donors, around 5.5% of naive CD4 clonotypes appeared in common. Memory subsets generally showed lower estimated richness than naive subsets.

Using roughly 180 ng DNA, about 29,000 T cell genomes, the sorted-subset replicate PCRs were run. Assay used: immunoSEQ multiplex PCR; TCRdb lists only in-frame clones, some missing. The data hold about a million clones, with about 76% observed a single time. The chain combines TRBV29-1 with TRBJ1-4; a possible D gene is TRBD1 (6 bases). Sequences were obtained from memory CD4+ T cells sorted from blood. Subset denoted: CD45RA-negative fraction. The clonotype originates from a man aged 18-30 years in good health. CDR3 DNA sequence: TGCAGCGTGGGGGCCGACGGGCCGAGAGCTAATGAAAAACTGTTTTTT. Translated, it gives CSVGADGPRANEKLFF.